This TCR beta chain was captured by sequencing in a study of T cells in Graves' hyperthyroidism and ophthalmopathy (dated by TCRdb to the late 2010s). A note on the overall study: To identify distinguishing TCR V-J signatures, a discovery cohort of about 100 patients was used, comprising 43 with Graves' ophthalmopathy and approximately 58 with stable Graves' hyperthyroidism. Whether ophthalmopathy could be predicted prospectively was tested in an independent validation cohort made up of under 20 hyperthyroidism patients plus 17 patients who later progressed to ophthalmopathy. The 100 or so discovery patients were randomly split 7:3 into training and test sets. Following sampling, methimazole starting at 30 mg daily was given to hyperthyroidism patients, and high-dose intravenous methylprednisolone was given to ophthalmopathy patients. According to the paper, TCR Vbeta CDR3 sequencing was carried out on approximately 140 peripheral blood samples, which came from over 40 ophthalmopathy, around 75 hyperthyroidism and roughly 17 progressor patients. In about 6 Graves' hyperthyroidism patients, the study also compared T-cell repertoires from thyroid tissue with T-cell repertoires from blood.

The TCR beta CDR3 regions were amplified from the RNA transcripts. The first round of RT-PCR for the TCR CDR3 was performed with the HTBI primer set and the Qiagen OneStep RT-PCR kit. The libraries were constructed in a second round of multiplex PCR and then size-selected and purified. Sequencing of the libraries was done on an Illumina HiSeq2000 using paired-end 100 bp reads. The authors' analysis ran thus. SOAPnuke was used to process the raw data, throwing out any read that contained adapters or uncalled bases, had a mean Phred below 15, or lacked an exact constant-primer or identifier match. COPE v1.2.5 was used to merge the high-quality paired reads, and each unique nucleotide sequence was defined as a clonotype. MiTCR v1.1 was used to align the clonotypes against IMGT TRBV, TRBD and TRBJ reference segments. Only V-J combinations with frequency above 0.0001, covering roughly 99% of repertoires, were analysed. The TCS score was defined as the ratio of F50 (clonal expansion) to E x V (chaos), calculated using BLOSUM62-based TCRdist between CDR3 peptides within each V-J. Welch's t-statistics and random forest reduced 514 V-J features to fewer than 15, which were used in a naive Bayes classifier (R e1071). Thyroid-blood repertoire similarity was quantified with the Morisita-Horn index. Using fastp at Q25 and MiXCR, TCRdb reprocessed the public reads and kept productive beta chains. Identical CDR3 proteins give one entry, which carries the most common genes and DNA. The V and J calls come from TCRdb's annotation, not from the publication. Here the sample has around 600,000 distinct CDR3 sequences; approximately 42% occur a single time. Together, the top ten hold more than 7% of the sample.

A note on this clonotype: Its cognate antigen has yet to be identified. One base away there is no much larger clone; base qualities are not given.

General study outcomes and caveats: Sample size was not statistically predetermined, and blinding of investigators to group allocation was not performed. Ophthalmopathy was separated from stable hyperthyroidism by a 13 V-J signature model, with about 86% sensitivity and 81% to 83% specificity obtained in cross-validation and 80%/75% obtained in testing. Blood samples also contained most of the expanded thyroid clonotypes (frequency above 0.001), which suggests that blood repertoires may reflect thyroid immune responses. During validation, the model predicted progression to ophthalmopathy a median of around six months ahead of onset, with roughly 65% sensitivity and around 72% specificity.

Any patient with an uncontrolled infection, another autoimmune disease, pregnancy or lactation was excluded. Diagnoses relied on clinical symptoms, serum thyroxine and TRAb, thyroid ultrasound and orbital computed tomography. Trizol reagent was used to extract total RNA, and RNA quality was then checked on an Agilent 2100 Bioanalyzer. V and J are truncated by 3 bases and 2 bases respectively, leaving an intervening sequence of 13 bases. The CDR3 starts with the cysteine, ends with the phenylalanine, and has 16 residues. Only CDR3 DNA remains: 48 bases, in frame from the first base. The germline V gene encodes CDR1 SEHNR and CDR2 FQNEAQ (reference sequence).

Material: peripheral blood or thyroid tissue (not recorded which). This chain is built from TRBV7-9 and TRBJ1-4, with TRBD1 as a weak D call on 5 bases. The source is an adult man with Graves' disease, either hyperthyroidism or ophthalmopathy (not recorded which). The CDR3 region reads CASSLSLGVTNEKLFF. The DNA sequence is as follows: TGTGCCAGCAGCTTGTCCCTGGGGGTTACTAATGAAAAACTGTTTTTT.